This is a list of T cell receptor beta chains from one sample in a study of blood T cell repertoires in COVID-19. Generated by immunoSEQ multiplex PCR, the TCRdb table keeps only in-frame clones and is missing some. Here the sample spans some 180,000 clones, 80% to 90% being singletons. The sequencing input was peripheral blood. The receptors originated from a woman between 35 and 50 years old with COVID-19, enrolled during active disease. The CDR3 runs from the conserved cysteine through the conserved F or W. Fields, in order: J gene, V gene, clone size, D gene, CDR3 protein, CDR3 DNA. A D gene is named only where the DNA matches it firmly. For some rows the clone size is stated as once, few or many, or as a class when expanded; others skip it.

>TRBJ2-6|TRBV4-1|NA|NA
CASSQDLGSGANVLTF
TGCGCCAGCAGCCAAGATCTAGGCTCTGGGGCCAACGTCCTGACTTTC
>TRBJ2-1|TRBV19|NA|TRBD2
CASSILGTSVPYNEQFF
TGTGCCAGTAGTATACTTGGGACTAGCGTTCCCTACAATGAGCAGTTCTTC
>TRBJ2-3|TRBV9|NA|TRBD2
CASSATGTMDTQYF
TGTGCCAGCAGCGCCACCGGGACTATGGATACGCAGTATTTT
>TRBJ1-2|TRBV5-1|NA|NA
CASSLGNEGYTF
TGCGCCAGCAGCTTGGGAAATGAGGGCTACACCTTC
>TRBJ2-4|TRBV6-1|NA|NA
CASSEALLRALAKNIQYF
TGTGCCAGCAGTGAAGCACTTTTGAGGGCGTTAGCCAAAAACATTCAGTACTTC
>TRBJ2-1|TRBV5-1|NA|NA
CASSSSSSSYNEQFF
TGCGCCAGCAGCTCATCCTCTAGCTCCTACAATGAGCAGTTCTTC
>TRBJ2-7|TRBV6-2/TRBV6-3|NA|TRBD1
CASRPTGGRVEQYF
TGTGCCAGCAGGCCTACAGGGGGGCGAGTCGAGCAGTACTTC
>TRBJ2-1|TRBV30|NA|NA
CAWSGRQDEQFF
TGTGCCTGGAGTGGACGACAGGACGAGCAGTTCTTC
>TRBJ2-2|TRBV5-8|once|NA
CASSLTAGPSTGELFF
TGTGCCAGCAGCTTAACGGCAGGCCCAAGTACCGGGGAGCTGTTTTTT
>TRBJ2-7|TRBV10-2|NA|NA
CASSEVISYEQYF
TGCGCCAGCAGTGAGGTTATCTCCTACGAGCAGTACTTC
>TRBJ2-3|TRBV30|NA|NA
CAWRGAWGRRTDTQYF
TGTGCCTGGAGGGGGGCCTGGGGGCGTCGAACAGATACGCAGTATTTT
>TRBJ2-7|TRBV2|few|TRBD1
CASRADRGAYEQYF
TGTGCCAGCAGAGCCGACAGGGGGGCGTACGAGCAGTACTTC
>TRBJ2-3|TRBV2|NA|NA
CASSRDSTDTQYF
TGTGCCAGCAGCCGGGACTCCACAGATACGCAGTATTTT
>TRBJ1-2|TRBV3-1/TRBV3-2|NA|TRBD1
CASSQDWTGWGGGYTF
TGTGCCAGCAGCCAAGACTGGACAGGATGGGGAGGTGGCTACACCTTC
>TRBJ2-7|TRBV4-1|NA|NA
CASSGAGVEQYF
TGCGCCAGCAGCGGAGCTGGTGTCGAGCAGTACTTC
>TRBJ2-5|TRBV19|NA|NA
CASTPRGLARRETQYF
TGTGCCAGTACCCCTCGAGGGCTAGCGAGGCGAGAGACCCAGTACTTC
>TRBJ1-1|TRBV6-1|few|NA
CASSEVRRGTEAFF
TGTGCCAGCAGTGAAGTTCGGAGAGGGACTGAAGCTTTCTTT
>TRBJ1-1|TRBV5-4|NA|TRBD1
CASSHQQGTGTEAFF
TGTGCCAGCAGCCACCAACAGGGGACGGGCACTGAAGCTTTCTTT
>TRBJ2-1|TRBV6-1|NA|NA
CASSEHRIRYNEQFF
TGTGCCAGCAGTGAACATAGAATTCGCTACAATGAGCAGTTCTTC
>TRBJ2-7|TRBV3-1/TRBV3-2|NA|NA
CASSLGLFYEQYF
TGTGCCAGCAGCCTGGGACTTTTCTACGAGCAGTACTTC
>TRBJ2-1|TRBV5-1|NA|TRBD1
CASSLRTGGAYNEQFF
TGCGCCAGCAGCTTAAGGACAGGGGGCGCCTACAATGAGCAGTTCTTC
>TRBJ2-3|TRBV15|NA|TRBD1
CATSNGPGQGSFRDTQYF
TGTGCCACCAGCAACGGGCCGGGACAGGGTTCGTTCAGAGATACGCAGTATTTT
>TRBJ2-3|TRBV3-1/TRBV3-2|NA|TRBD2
CASSQMAGGRTDTQYF
TGTGCCAGCAGCCAAATGGCGGGGGGAAGGACAGATACGCAGTATTTT
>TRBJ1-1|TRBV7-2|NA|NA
CASHLQPGTEAFF
TGTGCCAGCCACCTCCAGCCGGGCACTGAAGCTTTCTTT
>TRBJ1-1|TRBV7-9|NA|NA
CASSPPNTEAFF
TGTGCCAGCAGCCCTCCTAACACTGAAGCTTTCTTT
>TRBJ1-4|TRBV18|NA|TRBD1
CASSQQGRNEKLFF
TGTGCCAGCTCACAACAGGGGCGAAATGAAAAACTGTTTTTT
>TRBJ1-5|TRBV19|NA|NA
CASSMRSGRQHF
TGTGCCAGTAGTATGAGGAGCGGTCGCCAGCATTTT